Shown below are 2 T cell receptor beta chains from a single sample sequenced in a study of blood T cell repertoires in COVID-19. The data were produced by immunoSEQ multiplex PCR, yet TCRdb's version contains in-frame clones alone and is incomplete. This table holds about 200,000 clones, 84% found once. The sample consisted of peripheral blood. These TCRs come from a woman aged 70-85 years with active or convalescent COVID-19.

The chain recombines TRBV28 with TRBJ1-5; 8 bases map to TRBD1. CDR1 is MDHEN, CDR2 SYDVKM, per germline. The CDR3 sequence is 14 residues long. The ends lost 6 bases at V and 3 bases at J; junction bases unmatched: 4. Here the CDR3 DNA reads TGTGCCAGCAGGGTACAGGGGGTCAATCAGCCCCAGCATTTT. It specifies CASRVQGVNQPQHF.

This chain's CDR3 is CASSIDGNTEAFF. In nucleotides, the CDR3 is TGTGCCAGTAGTATAGACGGGAACACTGAAGCTTTCTTT. This chain joins TRBV19 and TRBJ1-1; the D is unclear. The germline V and J ends were trimmed by 0 bases and 1 base, with 3 bases remaining between them. Per germline, CDR1 LNHDA and CDR2 SQIVND (reference sequence). CDR3 length equals 13 residues.